This T cell receptor beta chain stems from a study of Graves' ophthalmopathy and Graves' hyperthyroidism. Study-wide background: Stable hyperthyroidism meant no progression to ophthalmopathy within 18 months of follow-up.

Comment on this clonotype: The antigen is undetermined.

Study findings and constraints: The study's model predicted ophthalmopathy progression at 70% to 71% sensitivity and approximately 78% specificity. Blood also held most thyroid clonotypes expanded above 0.001 frequency.

Amplification of the TCR beta CDR3 regions used RNA transcripts (as template). First-round RT-PCR employed HTBI primers, with a second-round multiplex PCR after it. TCRdb called the multiplex PCR reads again in MiXCR, with one record for every CDR3 protein. This sample has about 1.1 million distinct CDR3 sequences; approximately 35% occur once, and the top ten carry more than 9.5%. After removal of 4 bases from V and 7 bases from J, the junction contained 10 bases not matched to a gene. Germline V gene sequence: CDR1 MNHEY, CDR2 SMNVEV (reference sequence). This CDR3 has 15 residues. A diagnosis was made from clinical symptoms together with serum thyroxine, TRAb, thyroid ultrasound and orbital computed tomography.

The gene calls are TRBV27 and TRBJ1-2; TRBD1 matches at 9 bases. The sequenced sample was peripheral blood or thyroid tissue (not recorded which). This clonotype was obtained from an adult man with Graves' hyperthyroidism. The CDR3 DNA sequence: TGTGCCAGCAGTTACGGACAGGGGCCCTCGGGTGGCTACACCTTC. Translation gives CASSYGQGPSGGYTF.